A single sample is the source of the 13 T cell receptor beta chains below, sequenced in a study of CD8 T cells in Susac syndrome. RNA in amounts of about 0.5 to 1 ug was reverse transcribed with random hexamers. TCRdb fed the immunoSEQ multiplex PCR reads into MiXCR, producing one record per CDR3 protein. This table has under 200,000 distinct CDR3 sequences, approximately 95% appearing once. Sequencing was done on a sample of CD8+ T cells from PBMCs. These receptors were obtained from a human donor with multiple sclerosis.

CDR3 sequence (DNA): TGCAGGAAGACAGGGAGGACCTACGAGCAGTACTTC. The encoded protein is CRKTGRTYEQYF. The rearrangement joins TRBV20-1 to TRBJ2-7, with a weak D call TRBD1 (7 bases). In germline, CDR1 is DFQATT, CDR2 SNEGSKA (reference sequence). The CDR3 length is 12 residues.

This chain uses TRBV27 with TRBJ2-1; D gene ambiguous. V lost 1 base and J lost 12, with 7 bases in between. Per germline, CDR1 MNHEY and CDR2 SMNVEV (reference sequence). The CDR3 has 11 residues. The CDR3 spells CASSLLGVQFF. The DNA for the CDR3 is TGTGCCAGCAGTTTATTGGGTGTGCAGTTCTTC.

The chain combines TRBV5-1 with TRBJ1-1; the match to TRBD1 covers 12 bases. V trimming: 6 bases; J trimming: 8 bases; junction bases outside the gene matches: 8. The CDR3 is 14 amino acids. Germline loops: CDR1 SGHRS, CDR2 YFSETQ. The CDR3 DNA is TGCGCCAGCACCGCGGGACAGGGGGCAGGAGAAGCTTTCTTT. It is translated as CASTAGQGAGEAFF.

V gene TRBV20-1 combines with J gene TRBJ2-1; 10 nucleotides line up with TRBD1. The germline V gene encodes CDR1 DFQATT and CDR2 SNEGSKA (reference sequence). This CDR3 contains 16 residues. Trimming cost V 6 bases and J 8 bases; bases outside gene matches: 16. CDR3 sequence: CSATALGQGVRYEQFF. DNA of the CDR3: TGCAGTGCCACCGCCCTCGGACAGGGGGTGCGATATGAGCAGTTCTTC.

The chain recombines TRBV6-5 with TRBJ2-1, with TRBD1 as a possible D gene (5 bases). In germline, CDR1 is MNHEY, CDR2 SVGAGI. Trimming shortened V by 0 bases and J by 8 bases, and 8 bases separated the two germline ends. The CDR3 sequence is 13 residues long. The CDR3 nucleotides are TGTGCCAGCAGTTACTCCAGGGTTCATGAGCAGTTCTTC. Its protein is CASSYSRVHEQFF.

This chain connects TRBV6-6 to TRBJ2-7; 8 bases fit TRBD2. The CDR3 covers 15 residues. Germline CDR1 MNHNY, CDR2 SVGAGI (reference sequence). Trimming removed 2 bases from V and 2 bases from J; junction bases left unmatched: 5. The CDR3 bases are TGTGCCAGCAGTTACCTGCCGGGAGGGCCCTACGAGCAGTACTTC. Amino acids: CASSYLPGGPYEQYF.

The rearrangement links TRBV30 to TRBJ2-7, with D unclear. The CDR3 totals 14 residues. Germline V gives CDR1 GTSNPN, CDR2 SVGIG (reference sequence). Deletions cut 0 bases from V and 2 bases from J, with 11 bases between. DNA of the CDR3: TGTGCCTGGAGTGTATCGACCTACCCCTACGAGCAGTACTTC. It is translated as CAWSVSTYPYEQYF.

This clonotype occurred a few times. The chain carries TRBV19 and TRBJ2-7; weak D call: TRBD1 (5 bases). The V gene's germline CDR1 is LNHDA and CDR2 SQIVND (reference sequence). The CDR3 is made up of 13 amino acids. Trimming took off 5 bases at V and 2 bases at J, with 10 bases between the two ends. Here the CDR3 DNA reads TGTGCCAGTAGTCCTGACAGCACCTACGAGCAGTACTTC. Residues: CASSPDSTYEQYF.

The chain is built from TRBV29-1 and TRBJ1-2; D gene unclear. Trimming took off 0 bases at V and 6 bases at J, with 14 bases between the two ends. Germline CDR1 SQVTM, CDR2 ANQGSEA. This CDR3 spans 14 amino acids. The CDR3 nucleotides are TGCAGCGTTGAAGATTTCCCTTATAGGCATGGCTACACCTTC. It codes for CSVEDFPYRHGYTF.

The rearrangement links TRBV19 to TRBJ2-1; unclear D gene. This CDR3 is built from 14 residues. Trimming pared 0 bases from V and 6 bases from J, leaving 9 bases between. Germline V lookup: CDR1 LNHDA, CDR2 SQIVND (reference sequence). CDR3 nucleotide sequence: TGTGCCAGTAGTATAGACATTGAACCCAATGAGCAGTTCTTC. Its translation: CASSIDIEPNEQFF.

The J gene is TRBJ1-1, the V gene TRBV11-2, with unresolved D. The V end was cut by 7 bases, the J end by 5 bases, with 23 bases between. The CDR3 totals 16 residues. The germline gives CDR1 SGHAT, CDR2 FQNNGV. In DNA, the CDR3 is TGTGCCAGCACCGAGAGTCCAGGACTCCTAGGTACTGAAGCTTTCTTT. It codes for CASTESPGLLGTEAFF.

The chain employs TRBV20-1 and TRBJ2-1; TRBD2 might be the D (6 bases). The CDR3 spans 15 residues. Germline V gene lookup returns CDR1 DFQATT and CDR2 SNEGSKA (reference sequence). V was cut by 0 bases and J by 0 bases, with 9 bases left in between. The CDR3 region has the DNA TGCAGTGCTAGAGATTCGGAGGGCTCCTACAATGAGCAGTTCTTC. This sequence encodes CSARDSEGSYNEQFF.

This sequence joins TRBV5-4 and TRBJ2-7; 8 bases line up with TRBD1. The CDR3 length is 14 residues. Germline loops: CDR1 SGHNT, CDR2 YYREEE (reference sequence). V was pared by 5 bases and J by 2 bases, with 6 bases of the junction left unmatched. The CDR3 nucleotides read TGTGCCAGCAGTCAGGACAGGGCAGCCTACGAGCAGTACTTC. Its translation is CASSQDRAAYEQYF.